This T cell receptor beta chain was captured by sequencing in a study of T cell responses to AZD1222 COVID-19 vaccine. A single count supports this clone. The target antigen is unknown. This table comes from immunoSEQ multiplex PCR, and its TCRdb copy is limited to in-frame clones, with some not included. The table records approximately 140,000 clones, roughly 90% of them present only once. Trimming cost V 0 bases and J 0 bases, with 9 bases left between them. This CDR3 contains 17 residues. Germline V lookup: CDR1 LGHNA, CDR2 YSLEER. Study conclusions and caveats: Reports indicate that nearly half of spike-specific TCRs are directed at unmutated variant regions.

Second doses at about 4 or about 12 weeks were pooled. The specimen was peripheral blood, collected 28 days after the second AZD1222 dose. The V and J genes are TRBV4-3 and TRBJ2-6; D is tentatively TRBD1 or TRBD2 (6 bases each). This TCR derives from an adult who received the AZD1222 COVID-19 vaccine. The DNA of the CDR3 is TGCGCCAGCAGCCAAGAAGGAGGGGGCTCTGGGGCCAACGTCCTGACTTTC. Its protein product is CASSQEGGGSGANVLTF.